The entry below gives a single T cell receptor (beta chain) sequence along with its context. The antigen is not known. Naive CD4+ cells had CD25+ Tregs removed. The study's findings and limits: The TCR gene usage of tumor memory CD4+ T cells clustered together with blood and lymph node memory CD4+ cells and with lymph node naive CD4+ cells. Larger-cohort validation covered only one TCR beta V-J rearrangement.

Trimming left V 5 bases short and J 2 bases short, with 10 bases between. The germline V gene has CDR1 MNHEY and CDR2 SMNVEV (reference sequence). The CDR3 has 13 residues. Semi-nested PCR with Nested Universal Primer A followed constant-region reverse priming of full-length variable regions. TCRdb reprocessed the 5' RACE reads with MiXCR, giving one entry per CDR3 protein. This sample carries some 60,000 distinct CDR3 sequences, just under 30% of them seen once, and the ten largest clones take 2% to 2.5%. The rearrangement uses TRBV27 and TRBJ2-7; tentative D call: TRBD1 (6 bases). Source material: tumor-infiltrating naive CD4+ T cells sorted from the breast tumor. Subset indicated: naive CD4+ T cells, CD4+CD45RA+CD25-. The clonotype was recovered from a female donor with breast cancer. CDR3 loop: CASSQGIAYEQYF. In nucleotides, the CDR3 is TGTGCCAGCAGTCAGGGGATCGCCTACGAGCAGTACTTC.